This T cell receptor beta chain is from a study of blood T cell repertoires in COVID-19. Overall study context: The cDNA or gDNA used as material had been derived from T cells, B-cell-depleted T cells, or PBMCs.

The assay was immunoSEQ multiplex PCR, and TCRdb's table has in-frame clones only and misses some. There are over 150,000 clones in the sample; roughly 86% occur only once, and roughly 0.57% lies in the top ten. Per the germline V gene, CDR1 is MNHNY and CDR2 is SVGAGI (reference sequence). Trimming cost V 6 bases and J 4 bases, with 13 bases left between them. CDR3 length: 14 amino acids. The V gene is TRBV6-6, the J gene TRBJ1-5; a possible D gene is TRBD1 (5 bases). Sequenced material: peripheral blood. This TCR came from a man in his fifties or sixties with COVID-19, enrolled during active disease. For the CDR3, the DNA is TGTGCCAGCAGCCTCACTGGGGGGAATCAGCCCCAGCATTTT. Translated: CASSLTGGNQPQHF.